These T cell receptor beta chains were read from a single sample in a study of blood T cell repertoires in COVID-19. Only in-frame clones appear in the TCRdb table, and some are missing; sequencing was by immunoSEQ multiplex PCR. The sample yields about 440,000 clones, around 90% seen once. Sequencing was carried out using PBMCs or T cells enriched from blood (not recorded which). Source of these receptors: a man between 18 and 29 years old who had recovered from COVID-19. Both conserved end residues are part of each CDR3. The D gene is left open where the match is weak. A clone size is listed for some rows: how often the clone was seen (once, few, many), or a class if it is expanded.

>TRBV2|TRBJ2-7|NA|NA
TGTGCCAGCAGTGGAGAGCTGGTAGCTAGGCAGTACTTC
CASSGELVARQYF
>TRBV5-1|TRBJ2-2|NA|NA
TGCGCCAGCAGCTTTTCAGGGGCCGCGGGGGAGCTGTTTTTT
CASSFSGAAGELFF
>TRBV19|TRBJ1-5|once|NA
TGTGCCAGTAGTATGGACAGTACGTCTATCCGCAATCAGCCCCAGCATTTT
CASSMDSTSIRNQPQHF
>TRBV28|TRBJ1-4|once|NA
TGTGCCAGCAGCCCCGACATCTCAACTAATGAAAAACTGTTTTTT
CASSPDISTNEKLFF
>TRBV6-2/TRBV6-3|TRBJ2-1|NA|TRBD2
TGTGCCAGCAGTCGCTCGGGGACTACCCTGGCCAATGAGCAGTTCTTC
CASSRSGTTLANEQFF
>TRBV28|TRBJ2-5|NA|TRBD2
TGTGCCAGCAGGGGGACTAGCGGGAGTGGAGAGACCCAGTACTTC
CASRGTSGSGETQYF
>TRBV3-1/TRBV3-2|TRBJ1-4|NA|TRBD1
TGTGCCAGCAGCCAGGGACAGGGTGGTGAAAAACTGTTTTTT
CASSQGQGGEKLFF
>TRBV11-2|TRBJ2-5|NA|NA
TGTGCCAGCAGCTCCCGGGGGGCGGGGTTAAAACAAGAGACCCAGTACTTC
CASSSRGAGLKQETQYF
>TRBV27|TRBJ2-7|once|NA
TGTGCCAGCAGTCCTTTGGGGGCCACAACCACTTACGAGCAGTACTTC
CASSPLGATTTYEQYF
>TRBV12-3/TRBV12-4|TRBJ1-2|NA|NA
TGTGCCAGCAGTTCCGACGGCGGTGGCTACACCTTC
CASSSDGGGYTF
>TRBV6-5|TRBJ1-1|NA|TRBD1
TGTGCCAGCAGCGCTACAGGGGAAACTGAAGCTTTCTTT
CASSATGETEAFF
>TRBV19|TRBJ2-5|NA|NA
TGTGCCAGTAGTATAAGTTTTCTCAGAAGCGAGTGGGAGACCCAGTACTTC
CASSISFLRSEWETQYF
>TRBV7-9|TRBJ2-1|NA|TRBD2
TGTGCCAGCAGCTTATCCAGGCTAGCGGACGGGGACAATGAGCAGTTCTTC
CASSLSRLADGDNEQFF
>TRBV2|TRBJ1-1|NA|TRBD1
TGTGCCAGGAGGGACAGGGGGTTGTACACTGAAGCTTTCTTT
CARRDRGLYTEAFF
>TRBV2|TRBJ1-1|NA|NA
TGTGCCAGCAGTGAGATTGACAGATACACTGAAGCTTTCTTT
CASSEIDRYTEAFF
>TRBV7-8|TRBJ1-1|NA|TRBD1
TGTGCCAGCAGGGGATCGGGACAGCCGAACACTGAAGCTTTCTTT
CASRGSGQPNTEAFF
>TRBV30|TRBJ1-1|NA|NA
TGTGCCTGGAGAGTTGTTAGAGGGAACTCTGAAGCTTTCTTT
CAWRVVRGNSEAFF
>TRBV19|TRBJ1-4|NA|NA
TGTGCCAGTAGGTCTACAGGGAAGGTTACTAATGAAAAACTGTTTTTT
CASRSTGKVTNEKLFF